The entry below gives a single T cell receptor beta chain sequence along with its context. What it binds is unknown. The data were taken from a study of cytomegalovirus exposure and HLA in healthy donors. General study points: TCR beta V- and J-gene trimming was later associated with a missense DCLRE1C variant. CMV serostatus was the only recorded immune exposure for donors.

60 Vbeta and 13 Jbeta primers were used in PCR. Repertoires were generated with immunoSEQ multiplex PCR, while TCRdb's copy carries only in-frame clones and drops some. The repertoire consists of 150,000 or so clones, with roughly 80% occurring once and the leading ten covering around 9%. There are 13 residues in the CDR3. The germline CDR1 and CDR2 sequences are SQVTM and ANQGSEA. The V call is TRBV29-1, the J call TRBJ2-5; 7 bases map to TRBD2. The DNA end favors TRBJ2-7, so the J call may be wrong. The sequenced sample was PBMCs. This TCR was recovered from a male donor in good health and CMV-seropositive. The CDR3 region is CSVADGGGYEQYF. CDR3 nucleotides: TGCAGCGTTGCGGACGGCGGGGGCTACGAGCAGTACTTC.